This T cell receptor (beta chain) is drawn from a study of blood T cell repertoires in COVID-19. Generated by immunoSEQ multiplex PCR, the TCRdb table keeps only in-frame clones and is missing some. The profile shows roughly 430,000 clones, around nine tenths of them singletons. This CDR3 contains 13 residues. V was clipped by 3 bases and J by 10 bases, with 13 bases between them. Germline CDR1 MDHEN, CDR2 SYDVKM. This rearrangement joins TRBV28 to TRBJ2-1; tentative D call: TRBD2 (5 bases). The sequencing input was PBMCs or T cells enriched from blood (not recorded which). The TCR originated in a woman aged 18-29 years who had been exposed to COVID-19. The CDR3 protein is CASSFLRTGEQFF. CDR3 in DNA: TGTGCCAGCAGTTTCCTCCGGACGGGAGAGCAGTTCTTC.